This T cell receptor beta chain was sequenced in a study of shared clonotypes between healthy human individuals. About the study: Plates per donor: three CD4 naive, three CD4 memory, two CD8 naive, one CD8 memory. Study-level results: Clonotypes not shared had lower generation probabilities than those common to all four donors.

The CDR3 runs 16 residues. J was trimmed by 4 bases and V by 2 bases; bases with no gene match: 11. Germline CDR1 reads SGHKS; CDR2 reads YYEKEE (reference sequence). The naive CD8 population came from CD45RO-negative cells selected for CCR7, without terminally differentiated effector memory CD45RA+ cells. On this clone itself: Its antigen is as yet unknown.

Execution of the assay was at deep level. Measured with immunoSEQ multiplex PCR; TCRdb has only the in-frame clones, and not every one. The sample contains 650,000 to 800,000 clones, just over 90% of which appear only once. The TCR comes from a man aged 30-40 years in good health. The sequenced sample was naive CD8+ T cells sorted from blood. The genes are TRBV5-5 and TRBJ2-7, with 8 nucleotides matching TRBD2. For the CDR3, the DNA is TGTGCCAGCAGCTTATCTGAAAGCGGGAGTGTGTACGAGCAGTACTTC. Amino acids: CASSLSESGSVYEQYF.